The entry below describes one T cell receptor beta chain. The antigen is undetermined. The source of the sample is a study of cytomegalovirus exposure and HLA in healthy donors. Vbeta (60) and Jbeta (13) primers were used in the PCR. Assay: immunoSEQ multiplex PCR; the TCRdb copy retains only in-frame clones and omits some. The sample comprises about 120,000 clones, around three quarters of which are singletons, and roughly 9.7% rests with the top ten. Trimming pared 4 bases from V and 5 bases from J, leaving 9 bases between. The CDR3 totals 12 residues. In germline, CDR1 is KGHSH, CDR2 LQKENI. General observations from the study: In a later analysis, parvovirus B19, influenza, CMV and Epstein-Barr virus appeared linked to several top co-occurrence clusters.

The sequenced sample consisted of PBMCs. The origin of this receptor is a man aged 35-49 years in good health and CMV-seropositive. The chain is built from TRBV18 and TRBJ2-7; tentatively, D is TRBD1 (5 bases). Here the CDR3 DNA reads TGTGCCAGCTCACAGCAGGGCCACGAGCAGTACTTC. Its protein is CASSQQGHEQYF.